The 23 T cell receptor beta chains reported below all come from one sample, sequenced in a study of blood T cell repertoires in COVID-19 (dated by TCRdb to about 2020). Libraries came from the immunoSEQ multiplex PCR assay. The immuneACCESS repertoire file appears here via TCRdb, limited to in-frame rearrangements. These files lack a portion of the clones; in checked studies, under half of the deficit traces to unresolved V genes, and the cause of the others is not known. This sample has around 150,000 clones in its table, and around 81% of those were observed once. Jointly, the top ten make up around 10% of the sample. The sample taken for sequencing was peripheral blood. These receptors were collected from a man in his sixties with active or convalescent COVID-19.

CDR3 amino acids: CASRGLASTDTQYF. CDR3 in DNA: TGTGCCAGTAGGGGTCTAGCCTCCACAGATACGCAGTATTTT. This chain joins TRBV19 and TRBJ2-3; D is perhaps TRBD2 (5 bases). The CDR3 is made up of 14 amino acids. In germline, CDR1 is LNHDA, CDR2 SQIVND (reference sequence). Trimming pared 6 bases from V and 2 bases from J, leaving 12 bases between.

The chain has TRBV19 and TRBJ2-2; 7 positions match TRBD1. J was trimmed by 4 bases and V by 5 bases; bases with no gene match: 7. The CDR3 totals 15 residues. Germline V gene sequence: CDR1 LNHDA, CDR2 SQIVND (reference sequence). CDR3 amino acids: CASSAKQGLTGELFF. In DNA form, the CDR3 reads TGTGCCAGTAGTGCAAAACAGGGGCTCACCGGGGAGCTGTTTTTT.

This clone has just a few counts. The rearrangement uses TRBV10-1 and TRBJ1-1; tentative D call: TRBD1 (6 bases). V dropped 1 base and J dropped 4 bases, with 10 bases sitting between them. The CDR3 consists of 14 residues. Germline assignment: CDR1 WNHNN and CDR2 SYGVQD (reference sequence). CDR3 sequence: CASSEYRGFTEAFF. Here the CDR3 DNA reads TGCGCCAGCAGTGAGTATAGGGGGTTCACTGAAGCTTTCTTT.

The chain recombines TRBV6-5 with TRBJ2-5; TRBD1 is a possible D gene (6 bases). Per the germline V gene, CDR1 is MNHEY and CDR2 is SVGAGI. V was cut by 5 bases and J by 2 bases, with 15 bases left in between. This CDR3 has 15 residues. For the CDR3, the DNA is TGTGCCAGCAGTCTAACACCGGACAGACAAGAGACCCAGTACTTC. Translation gives CASSLTPDRQETQYF.

The V gene is TRBV5-4, the J gene TRBJ2-2, with 9 positions matching TRBD1. V gave up 5 bases and J gave up 6 bases; unmatched junction bases: 8. The CDR3 is made up of 15 amino acids. Germline V gives CDR1 SGHNT, CDR2 YYREEE (reference sequence). CDR3 amino acids: CASSSGTGSAGELFF. CDR3 DNA sequence: TGTGCCAGCAGTTCTGGGACAGGGAGTGCCGGGGAGCTGTTTTTT.

The rearrangement links TRBV2 to TRBJ1-1; 7 bases are a match to TRBD1. Germline-derived CDR1 and CDR2 are SNHLY and FYNNEI. This CDR3 is built from 13 residues. CDR3 amino acids: CAQQAGGNTEAFF. The CDR3 DNA is TGTGCTCAGCAGGCAGGGGGGAACACTGAAGCTTTCTTT. Full variable domain (missing parts from reference TRBV2 and TRBJ1-1): EPEVTQTPSHQVTQMGQEVILRCVPISNHLYFYWYRQILGQKVEFLVSFYNNEISEKSEIFDDQFSVERPDGSNFTLKIRSTKLEDSAMYFCAQQAGGNTEAFFGQGTRLTVV.

This clone was seen more than once but under ten times. Other DNA sequences in this specimen translate into the identical CDR3. The rearrangement links TRBV5-1 to TRBJ2-3; the match to TRBD1 covers 11 bases. There are 15 residues in the CDR3. The J segment lost 3 bases and the V segment lost 2 bases, leaving 2 bases of the junction unmatched. From germline, CDR1 is SGHRS and CDR2 YFSETQ. This chain's CDR3 is CASSFGQGATDTQYF. The CDR3 DNA follows: TGCGCCAGCAGCTTCGGACAGGGGGCAACAGATACGCAGTATTTT.

This clone was recorded many times. This chain links TRBV5-5 with TRBJ1-1; D is uncertain. The germline V gene encodes CDR1 SGHKS and CDR2 YYEKEE (reference sequence). This CDR3 has 14 amino acids. V lost 3 bases, J lost 4 bases, and 13 bases lay in between. In nucleotides, the CDR3 is TGTGCCAGCAGCTCTAGCGGTGGAGGCACTGAAGCTTTCTTT. Protein sequence: CASSSSGGGTEAFF.

The chain uses TRBV5-1 and TRBJ2-5, with TRBD1 identical over 9 bases. Trimming cost V 5 bases and J 1 base; bases outside gene matches: 9. CDR1 is SGHRS and CDR2 is YFSETQ in the germline V gene. The CDR3 is 16 residues long. The CDR3 here is CASRRTTGGGQETQYF. CDR3 DNA: TGCGCCAGCAGACGAACGACAGGGGGAGGCCAAGAGACCCAGTACTTC.

The chain combines TRBV4-1 with TRBJ1-2; possible D gene TRBD1, 6 bases. The CDR3 is 15 residues long. The V end lost 1 base, the J end lost 4 bases, and 13 bases lay between the germline ends. Per the germline V gene, CDR1 is MGHRA and CDR2 is YSYEKL. The CDR3 bases are TGCGCCAGCAGCCAAGTAACAGGGCAGAGCTATGGCTACACCTTC. It codes for CASSQVTGQSYGYTF.

This clone has a single count. V and J are TRBV29-1 and TRBJ2-3; no reliable D call. Trimming pared 5 bases from V and 0 bases from J, leaving 9 bases between. The CDR3 extends over 13 amino acids. Germline V gene sequence: CDR1 SQVTM, CDR2 ANQGSEA. The chain's CDR3 is CSVSVESTDTQYF. CDR3 in DNA: TGCAGCGTTAGCGTCGAGAGCACAGATACGCAGTATTTT.

The chain uses TRBV7-7 and TRBJ2-1; 10 bases fit TRBD2. V trimming: 5 bases; J trimming: 7 bases; junction bases outside the gene matches: 8. CDR3 length: 15 residues. Germline V CDR1 and CDR2: SSHAT, FNYEAQ (reference sequence). CDR3 amino acids: CASSISGGVGNEQFF. As DNA, the CDR3 is TGTGCCAGCAGCATCAGCGGGGGGGTAGGGAATGAGCAGTTCTTC.

This clone was detected only once. The chain combines TRBV5-1 with TRBJ1-2; no clear D gene. The CDR3 extends over 14 amino acids. Trimming removed 0 bases from V and 0 bases from J, with 6 bases in between. Germline V CDR1 and CDR2: SGHRS, YFSETQ. CDR3 nucleotides: TGCGCCAGCAGCTTGGGGCAGGCTAACTATGGCTACACCTTC. It yields the protein CASSLGQANYGYTF.

The chain links TRBV7-2 to TRBJ2-1; TRBD2 matches 8 bases. Per germline, CDR1 SGHTA and CDR2 FQGNSA. The length of the CDR3 is 15 residues. J gave up 9 bases and V 5 bases, and 12 bases lay outside the gene matches. In DNA, the CDR3 is TGTGCCAGCAGCCTGCAGCGGGAGTCTCGAGGTGAGCAGTTCTTC. It codes for CASSLQRESRGEQFF.

CDR3 bases: TGTGCCAGCAGTGGACTAGGTTCACCCCTCCACTTT. This gives the protein CASSGLGSPLHF. The chain has TRBV25-1 and TRBJ1-6; D is uncertain. This CDR3 is built from 12 residues. Trimming stripped 4 bases from V and 9 bases from J, with 7 bases between. In germline, CDR1 is MGHDK, CDR2 SYGVNS.

The chain employs TRBV3-1 (or the pseudogene TRBV3-2) and TRBJ1-2; possibly TRBD1 for D (5 bases). Looked up from germline, CDR1 is LGHDT and CDR2 is YNNKEL (reference sequence). With 0 bases removed from V and 5 bases from J, the gap between germline ends came to 16 bases. The CDR3 extends over 16 amino acids. The CDR3 DNA is TGTGCCAGCAGCCAAGATGCCCAGGGAGGCCTTTATGGCTACACCTTC. It codes for CASSQDAQGGLYGYTF.

This clone was seen just once. Written as DNA, the CDR3 is TGCGCCAGCACCCAGGGGGGACCCTACAATGAGCAGTTCTTC. Translating gives CASTQGGPYNEQFF. The chain has TRBV5-1 and TRBJ2-1; perhaps TRBD1 as D (7 bases). The V and J ends lost 6 bases and 2 bases respectively, with 12 bases between them. Germline V gives CDR1 SGHRS, CDR2 YFSETQ. CDR3 length: 14 residues.

The V gene is TRBV5-8, the J gene TRBJ1-1; no clear D gene. The germline gives CDR1 SGHTS, CDR2 YDEGEE. Trimming shortened V by 4 bases and J by 4 bases, and 14 bases separated the two germline ends. The length of the CDR3 is 14 residues. The CDR3 DNA is TGTGCCAGCAGCGTATACAGCTCTACCACTGAAGCTTTCTTT. It translates to CASSVYSSTTEAFF.

CDR3: CASSRRTSGAQETQYF. CDR3 DNA sequence: TGTGCCAGCAGCCGTAGAACTAGCGGAGCTCAAGAGACCCAGTACTTC. The chain carries TRBV7-2 and TRBJ2-5, with 8 nucleotides matching TRBD2. CDR3 length equals 16 residues. The ends lost 5 bases at V and 2 bases at J; junction bases unmatched: 10. Looked up from germline, CDR1 is SGHTA and CDR2 is FQGNSA.

The CDR3 protein is CASSTTPGLAYNEQFF. The CDR3 coding sequence is TGTGCCAGTAGCACAACCCCGGGACTAGCATACAATGAGCAGTTCTTC. The rearrangement uses TRBV19 and TRBJ2-1; 9 bases fit TRBD2. Germline-derived CDR1 and CDR2 are LNHDA and SQIVND (reference sequence). The CDR3 has 16 residues. V shed 6 bases and J 4 bases; nucleotides not matched to a gene: 10.

The rearrangement joins TRBV5-4 to TRBJ2-2, with 13 bases aligning to TRBD2. The CDR3 has 16 amino acids. Germline CDR1 is SGHNT and CDR2 is YYREEE (reference sequence). The trim removed 5 bases at V and 5 bases at J, leaving 6 bases unmatched. Here the CDR3 DNA reads TGTGCCAGCAGGCCCGGGACTAGCGGGACTACCGGGGAGCTGTTTTTT. It codes for CASRPGTSGTTGELFF.

The V and J genes are TRBV5-1 and TRBJ1-5; 9 bases map to TRBD1. The trim removed 4 bases at V and 0 bases at J, leaving 8 bases unmatched. The germline CDR1 and CDR2 sequences are SGHRS and YFSETQ. The CDR3 runs 17 residues. The CDR3 spells CASSPGTGSYSNQPQHF. Here the CDR3 DNA reads TGCGCCAGCAGCCCGGGGACAGGGAGTTATAGCAATCAGCCCCAGCATTTT. The full variable domain, in which reference TRBV5-1 and TRBJ1-5 provide the parts outside the CDR3, is KAGVTQTPRYLIKTRGQQVTLSCSPISGHRSVSWYQQTPGQGLQFLFEYFSETQRNKGNFPGRFSGRQFSNSRSEMNVSTLELGDSALYLCASSPGTGSYSNQPQHFGDGTRLSIL.

The chain recombines TRBV18 with TRBJ2-1; D is perhaps TRBD1 (5 bases). Trimming stripped 3 bases from V and 2 bases from J, with 14 bases between. This CDR3 region has 16 residues. Germline CDR1 KGHSH, CDR2 LQKENI. The CDR3, as DNA: TGTGCCAGCTCACCCCTACAGGATAATGCCTACAATGAGCAGTTCTTC. This sequence encodes CASSPLQDNAYNEQFF.